This entry describes one T cell receptor beta chain. The antigen is not known. Sequencing libraries for TCR beta were prepared with iRepertoire HTBI primers and Arm-PCR of CDR3 regions. TCRdb passed the multiplex PCR reads through MiXCR, listing each CDR3 protein once. Of fewer than 350,000 distinct CDR3 sequences listed, roughly 18% are singletons. These data are taken from a study of regulatory T cells in long-lasting Graves disease. Study-wide points: Public clonotype sharing was higher in persistent than newly diagnosed patients. Persistent disease was characterized by preferential usage of TRBV28, TRBJ1-2 and TRBJ2-5.

The time point denotes: newly diagnosed GD, antithyroid drugs for less than 3 months. TCR sequences were obtained from RNA taken from PBMCs. A volume of approximately 10 milliliters of peripheral blood was collected in EDTA tubes. This CDR3 has 15 amino acids. The V and J ends lost 0 bases and 2 bases respectively, with 11 bases between them. Germline V CDR1 and CDR2: ENHRY, SYGVKD. The sequencing used peripheral blood mononuclear cells (PBMCs), collected at new diagnosis, from a patient treated with antithyroid drugs. The chain is built from TRBV10-3 and TRBJ2-7, with D tentatively TRBD2 (6 bases). This TCR was recovered from a female donor with Graves disease. The CDR3 bases are TGTGCCATCAGTGAGTCGGCTAGCGATACCTACGAGCAGTACTTC. It yields the protein CAISESASDTYEQYF.